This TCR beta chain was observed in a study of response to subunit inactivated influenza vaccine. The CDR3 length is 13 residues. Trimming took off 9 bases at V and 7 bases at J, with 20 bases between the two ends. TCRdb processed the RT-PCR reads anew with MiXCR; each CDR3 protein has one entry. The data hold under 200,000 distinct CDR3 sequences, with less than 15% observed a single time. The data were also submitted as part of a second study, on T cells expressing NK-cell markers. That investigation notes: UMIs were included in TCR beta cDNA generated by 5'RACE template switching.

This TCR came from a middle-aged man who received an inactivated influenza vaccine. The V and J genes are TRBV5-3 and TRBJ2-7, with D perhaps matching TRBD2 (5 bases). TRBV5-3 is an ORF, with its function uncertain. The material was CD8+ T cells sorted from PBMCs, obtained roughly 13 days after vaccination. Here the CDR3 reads CAMSPRRAWEQYF. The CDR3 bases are TGTGCCATGAGCCCTAGGCGGGCCTGGGAGCAGTACTTC.